This entry concerns a single T cell receptor (beta chain). All participating donors were Caucasian adults from Nashville, Tennessee. In unsorted samples, genomic DNA was obtained using roughly 90 million PBMCs. The data were obtained in a study of shared clonotypes between healthy human individuals. V gave up 0 bases and J gave up 0 bases, with 3 bases separating them. The CDR3 covers 13 residues. Germline loops: CDR1 SGHVS, CDR2 FQNEAQ. Assay execution took place at the deep level. Unsorted PBMC contributed roughly 300 ng DNA, roughly 30,000 T cell genomes, to each replicate PCR. Data came from immunoSEQ multiplex PCR; TCRdb stores just in-frame clones and leaves some out. The sample contains over 400,000 clones, 81% of which appear only once.

This clonotype was sampled from a woman in her thirties or forties in good health. Some clones in this sample may be carry-over from other donors' samples. Sequencing was performed on PBMCs. The V gene is TRBV7-8, the J gene TRBJ2-7, with D uncertain. CDR3 DNA sequence: TGTGCCAGCAGCTTAGCGCTCTCCTACGAGCAGTACTTC. Translated: CASSLALSYEQYF.